The clone carrying this TCR beta chain showed up many times. Researchers took RNA transcripts and amplified the TCR beta CDR3 regions from them. The HTBI primer set was used in a first-round RT-PCR of the TCR CDR3. TCRdb recomputed calls from the multiplex PCR reads with MiXCR, one row per CDR3 protein. The data hold 300,000 to 450,000 distinct CDR3 sequences, with approximately 15% observed a single time. These data are taken from a study of T cells in Graves' hyperthyroidism and ophthalmopathy. Patients aged 18 to 65 had newly diagnosed hyperthyroidism that had lasted under 2 months. Clinical symptoms, serum thyroxine and TRAb, thyroid ultrasound and orbital computed tomography were used for the diagnoses. The study collected blood at first hyperthyroidism diagnosis, before any ophthalmopathy symptoms arose. Fresh peripheral blood, 10 ml, was the source of the PBMCs. The V gene lost 7 bases and the J gene lost 1 base, with 16 bases spanning the gap. Germline V CDR1 and CDR2: SGHAT, FQNNGV. The CDR3 has 15 residues.

The chain is built from TRBV11-2 and TRBJ2-5, with a weak D call TRBD2 (7 bases). The TCR sequence derives from a man in his thirties or forties with Graves' hyperthyroidism that later progressed to Graves' ophthalmopathy. The sequenced sample was blood. CDR3 region: CASIHKGGPQETQYF. Here the CDR3 DNA reads TGTGCCAGCATCCACAAGGGGGGGCCCCAAGAGACCCAGTACTTC. Combining the CDR3 with reference TRBV11-2 and TRBJ2-5 gives the whole variable domain EAGVAQSPRYKIIEKRQSVAFWCNPISGHATLYWYQQILGQGPKLLIQFQNNGVVDDSQLPKDRFSAERLKGVDSTLKIQPAKLEDSAVYLCASIHKGGPQETQYFGPGTRLLVL.